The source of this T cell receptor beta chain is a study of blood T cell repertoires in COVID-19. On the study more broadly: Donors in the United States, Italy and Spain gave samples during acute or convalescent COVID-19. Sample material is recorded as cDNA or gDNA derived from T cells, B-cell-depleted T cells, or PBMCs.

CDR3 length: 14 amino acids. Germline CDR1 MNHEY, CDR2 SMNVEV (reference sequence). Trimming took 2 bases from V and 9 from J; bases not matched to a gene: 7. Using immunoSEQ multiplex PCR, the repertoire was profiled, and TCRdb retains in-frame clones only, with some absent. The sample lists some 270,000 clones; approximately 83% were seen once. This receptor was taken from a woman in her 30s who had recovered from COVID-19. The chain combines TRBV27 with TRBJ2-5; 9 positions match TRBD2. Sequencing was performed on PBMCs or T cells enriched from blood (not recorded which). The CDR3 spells CASSLAGGRGPQYF. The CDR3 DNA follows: TGTGCCAGCAGTTTAGCGGGGGGGAGGGGGCCCCAGTACTTC.